This is a list of T cell receptor beta chains from one sample in a study of blood T cell repertoires in COVID-19. Data came from immunoSEQ multiplex PCR; TCRdb stores just in-frame clones and leaves some out. Of a few hundred thousand clones in the sample, 70% to 90% were seen once. Sequencing was carried out using peripheral blood. Receptors originate from a woman in her twenties or thirties with active or convalescent COVID-19. CDR3s include the opening cysteine and the closing phenylalanine or tryptophan.

TRBJ1-1	TRBV6-4	CASSAIGGDTEAFF
TRBJ2-1	TRBV9	CASSVGSGTYNEQFF
TRBJ2-3	TRBV9	CASSIRGGSPDTQYF
TRBJ2-1	TRBV9	CASSVEGYEQFF
TRBJ2-7	TRBV6-1	CASSEAEGGGGEQYF
TRBJ1-2	TRBV4-2	CASSQELGFPNYGYTF
TRBJ1-5	TRBV6-6	CASSYSIAPRQPQHF
TRBJ2-5	TRBV29-1	CSVRGSQPPETQYF
TRBJ2-7	TRBV12-3/TRBV12-4	CASSFGTIYEQYF
TRBJ1-2	TRBV2	CASSAWAGGYTF
TRBJ2-3	TRBV9	CASSVASGGGSSTDTQYF
TRBJ1-1	TRBV10-3	CAISQGMNTEAFF
TRBJ2-2	TRBV7-2	CASSLEGAGTGELFF
TRBJ2-3	TRBV11-3	CASSLRSGGTQYF
TRBJ1-4	TRBV9	CASSATGRRDEKLFF
TRBJ1-2	TRBV7-9	CASSPKGQGGGYTF
TRBJ2-7	TRBV5-1	CASSLGPGSTAYEQYF
TRBJ2-3	TRBV7-2	CASSLQAGPTDTQYF
TRBJ1-5	TRBV7-8	CASSPGTGDQPQHF
TRBJ1-1	TRBV5-1	CASSLNGVGDTEAFF
TRBJ1-4	TRBV6-2/TRBV6-3	CASSYIRGDEKLFF
TRBJ2-7	TRBV6-6	CASSYGTGGASYEQYF
TRBJ2-7	TRBV7-2	CASSARQGPWEQYF
TRBJ1-2	TRBV5-1	CASSLDGQSSYGYTF
TRBJ1-1	TRBV7-9	CASSRGQGDTEAFF
TRBJ2-3	TRBV4-3	CASSQVPVGSRGTDTQYF
TRBJ1-2	TRBV7-6	CASSLDEDRGRGGYTF
TRBJ2-3	TRBV19	CASSLGLSTDTQYF
TRBJ2-5	TRBV7-9	CASSPTRGHRETQYF
TRBJ1-6	TRBV9	CASSHGTAIYNSPLHF
TRBJ1-1	TRBV4-2	CASSQAPIRLAEAFF
TRBJ2-1	TRBV18	CASSSYQGSNEQFF
TRBJ2-2	TRBV18	CASSSGQTTGELFF
TRBJ2-5	TRBV9	CASTRLPGGRETQYF
TRBJ1-2	TRBV29-1	CSVEEPYNYGYTF
TRBJ1-2	TRBV15	CATRIGGDNYGYTF
TRBJ2-7	TRBV6-5	CASSRGAGGEYEQYF
TRBJ1-2	TRBV29-1	CSVEDRQNPNYGYTF
TRBJ2-1	TRBV4-3	CASSLISGGANEQFF
TRBJ2-1	TRBV3-1/TRBV3-2	CASSQVLAGGLANEQFF
TRBJ2-1	TRBV19	CASSIDLAGTLDNEQFF
TRBJ1-2	TRBV19	CASSSPGTRFYYGYTF